Here is one TCR beta chain with its context. Only one count was recorded for this clone. Its antigen is not yet known. Base quality data are lacking; no much larger clone is found one base away. Libraries were prepared through the immunoSEQ multiplex PCR assay. For the multiplex PCR, a mixture combining 60 forward primers for TCR Vbeta segments and 13 reverse primers for TCR Jbeta segments was used. The CDR3 region of rearranged TCR beta genes was amplified from genomic DNA by a multiplex PCR assay. On the Illumina HiSeq System, the amplified TCR beta libraries were sequenced as 87-base-pair reads. The original methods were these. A later analysis counted approximately 76 million unique TCR beta chains across the 650 to 700 repertoires, and around 9.9 million of these chains were shared by at least two donors. Raw reads were error-corrected and collapsed into unique sequences by a nearest-neighbor algorithm in which closely related sequences were merged to remove PCR and sequencing errors. Alignment of CDR3 sequences to IMGT reference sequences was used to assign V, D and J gene segments. For a sequence to be retained, a match of at least six nucleotides to both a V gene segment and a J gene segment was required. Rearrangements were classified as productive when the CDR3 lacked stop codons and remained in frame with V and J, and all other rearrangements were classified as non-productive. CDR3 was defined by IMGT convention, running from the second conserved V-encoded cysteine to the conserved J-encoded phenylalanine. In an earlier analysis of more than 550 of the donors, sequences lacking an unambiguous match to a single V gene segment were excluded. In an earlier analysis of 587 of the donors, a V segment was called functional when productive rearrangements were above 56.7%, and segregating when the standard deviation between donors exceeded 5%. A statistical classification framework was developed to diagnose cytomegalovirus status using the catalog of TCR beta chain sequences. A later analysis assigned V and J genes by comparing TCR nucleotide sequences with IMGT/GENE-DB human TR gene sequences. Using the TCRdist pipeline, a later analysis assigned CDR3 sequences along with most-parsimonious VDJ recombination scenarios. In a later analysis, each TCR beta chain was defined by its CDR3 amino acid sequence together with its V-gene family, and reads lacking a unique V-gene family were excluded. In a later analysis, 450 to 600 highly shared, low-generation-probability nucleotide sequences were removed to address suspected cross-contamination and a sequencing artifact. A later analysis calculated a clonal expansion index for each public chain from normalized within-repertoire ranks of inferred template counts. A later analysis computed generation probabilities with a VDJ recombination model fitted to out-of-frame rearrangements, and checked the results against IGoR. A later analysis scored TCR-TCR, TCR-HLA and TCR-CMV co-occurrence with hypergeometric tests, applying a repertoire-size bias correction to TCR pairs. To estimate false discovery rates, a later analysis permuted the HLA or CMV assignments 20 times. In a later analysis, co-occurring TCRs were grouped using DBSCAN, with TCRdist sequence similarity added in when clustering inside HLA-allele-positive subsets. Repertoires with fewer than 30,000 or more than 120,000 public chains were left out of co-occurrence clustering, as were roughly five repertoires with anomalous nucleotide sharing. Not all clones reach the TCRdb copy of this immuneACCESS table, which keeps in-frame sequences only. Checked studies attribute under half of the gap to unresolved V genes and leave the rest unexplained. V and J calls and clone size are copied from that table; D and trimming were computed from the DNA. Counted in this sample were under 150,000 clones; roughly 79% of them appeared once. The ten biggest clones cover less than 0.75% of the sample.

The data are from a study of cytomegalovirus exposure and HLA in healthy donors (dated by TCRdb to 2016 to 2017). With regard to the full study: According to an earlier analysis of around 600 of the donors, some 180 million T cells yielded 117 million unique TCR beta sequences and about 300 Gb of sequence data. Roughly 310 gigabases of sequencing data and approximately 80 million unique TCR sequences were included in an early release covering under 650 HLA-typed donors. Of the 398 genotyped donors, approximately 81% were placed in the genetic ancestry cluster associated with self-reported Caucasian donors. The aim of the study was to test whether cataloging public T cell receptors could identify signatures of past pathogen exposure. The study used immunosequencing to profile the T cell repertoires of several hundred subjects and linked those repertoires to cytomegalovirus serostatus. A separate validation cohort of over a hundred different subjects was used in addition to the roughly 670-subject first cohort. High-throughput TCR immunosequencing, statistical association of individual TCRs with disease status, and machine learning were combined to predict cytomegalovirus infection status. A later analysis re-examined previously published TCR beta repertoires from over 500 donors and added high-resolution HLA genotyping to investigate patterns of TCR occurrence. The later analysis used no new phenotypic data to find candidate immune exposures, relying instead on TCR beta sequences and their occurrence across donors. In an earlier analysis of roughly 600 of the donors, high-throughput TCR beta sequencing was used to judge whether each TCR beta V gene segment behaved as functional or pseudogenic. Alongside the repertoire data, information on donor age, sex, ethnicity and CMV serostatus was compiled. A later genetic analysis used genome-wide SNP genotypes for about three fifths of the 666 donors, treating that subset as a discovery cohort. Every discovery cohort repertoire had been produced on one sequencing platform. Both class I and class II loci were covered by HLA typing, at four-digit resolution. The number of typed donors differed by locus: about 620-630 for A, B, C, DRB1 and DQB1; approximately 530 for DQA1; approximately 600 for DPA1; and around 470 for DPB1. A handful of DR-DQ haplotypes were handled as single units for association and clustering because linkage in the cohort was strong. Among around 400 genotyped donors of the cohort, an average of about 220,000 unique TCR beta nucleotide sequences was sequenced per donor, of which about 18% were non-productive. What the authors observed across the whole study: A cluster of highly shared sequence variants was judged likely to be a technical artifact of the sequencing pipeline. The authors suggested that the approach could potentially be extended to other disease states and immunological phenotypes. Immune exposure information for the cohort was limited to CMV serostatus. A later analysis reported that several top co-occurrence clusters appeared linked to parvovirus B19, influenza, CMV and Epstein-Barr virus. When HLA alleles, especially DR and DQ, strongly co-occurred, TCR associations were difficult to assign to individual alleles. The presence/absence analyses assumed that sequencing depth was roughly uniform across donors, and that assumption may not be true. According to a later analysis, TCR association rates differed among HLA loci, with DRB1 alleles showing the most associated TCRs and HLA-C alleles showing the fewest. Linkage disequilibrium might explain the correlated functional status among segregating V segments, but an unknown experimental factor could not be excluded. Some IMGT-functional V segments, including TRBV6-2 and TRBV6-3, could not be distinguished by the 87-base-pair reads and were therefore excluded. Compared with equally common non-associated chains, HLA-associated TCR beta chains in a later analysis were more clonally expanded and had lower generation probabilities. In vitro tests confirmed that a few of the cytomegalovirus-associated TCR beta chains recognize cytomegalovirus antigens. An association between a missense DCLRE1C variant and V-gene and J-gene trimming of TCR beta chains was found in a later genetic analysis and replicated in an independent cohort. Only TCR beta chains were sequenced in this cohort, and the absence of alpha or paired-chain data limited detectable features. Most TCR sequences were observed very rarely across donors, whereas some public TCRs were present in many individuals. Because some donors lacked HLA typing at each locus, the association tests relied only on the typed subset. Because counts were too low, around 17 rarely observed V segments, including chromosome 9 orphons, were left out of the earlier analysis of several hundred of the donors. The study gave a list of roughly 150 TCR beta chains associated with cytomegalovirus. At a false discovery rate of 0.05, a later analysis linked fewer than 20,000 TCR beta sequences to specific HLA alleles. An earlier analysis of approximately 600 of the donors showed that most TCR beta V segments appeared in productive rearrangements either about 87% or about 30% of the time, which broadly matched IMGT annotations. Compared with the 666-donor mean, donors in an Asian-associated ancestry cluster had fewer N-insertions in productive TCRs, according to a later genetic analysis. A further reported finding was that TCR beta sequences accurately predicted the HLA-A and HLA-B alleles for most subjects in the first cohort. Cytomegalovirus status was reported to be diagnosed by the classifier with high specificity and sensitivity in both the original and validation cohorts. A later analysis found that most CMV-associated TCR beta chains appeared HLA-restricted, with HLA associations seemingly driven largely by CMV exposure.

Trimming takes 6 bases off V and 0 bases off J; junction bases not matched to a gene: 6. The CDR3 starts with the cysteine, ends with the phenylalanine, and has 15 residues. CDR3 DNA only is kept here, 45 bases in frame from base 1. From the germline V gene, CDR1 is ENHRY and CDR2 is SYGVKD. The cohort comprised around 690 healthy bone marrow donors. Cohort members were all nominally healthy when sampled, although unrecorded immune exposures were likely present. The donor was CMV seronegative and was included in the group of approximately 350 seronegative cohort members. A peripheral blood sample was provided by each donor, and peripheral blood mononuclear cells were used for TCR beta sequencing. The Qiagen DNeasy Blood Extraction Kit was used to extract genomic DNA from the blood cell samples.

Recombination joined TRBV10-3 with TRBJ2-3; a stretch of 7 junction bases matches TRBD1. Sequencing input: PBMCs. The clonotype comes from a man aged 18 to 29 in good health and CMV-seronegative. The DNA sequence is as follows: TGTGCCATCAGGGACAGGACCTCTAGCACAGATACGCAGTATTTT. Translated, it reads CAIRDRTSSTDTQYF.